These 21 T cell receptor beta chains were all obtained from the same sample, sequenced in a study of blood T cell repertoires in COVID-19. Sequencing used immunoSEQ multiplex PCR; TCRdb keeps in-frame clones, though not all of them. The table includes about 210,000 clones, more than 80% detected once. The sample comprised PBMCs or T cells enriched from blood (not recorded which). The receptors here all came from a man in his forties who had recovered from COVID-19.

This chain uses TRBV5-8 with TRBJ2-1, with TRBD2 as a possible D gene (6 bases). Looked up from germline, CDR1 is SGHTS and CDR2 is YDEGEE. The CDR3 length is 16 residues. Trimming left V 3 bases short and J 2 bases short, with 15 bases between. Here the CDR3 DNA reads TGTGCCAGCAGCTCAACAACGGGACTGACCTACAATGAGCAGTTCTTC. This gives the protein CASSSTTGLTYNEQFF.

DNA of the CDR3: TGTGCCAGCAGTGTGGGGACAGGGGGCTACACCTTC. This sequence encodes CASSVGTGGYTF. This rearrangement joins TRBV2 to TRBJ1-2, with 9 bases identical to TRBD1. Germline trimming cut 4 bases from V and 8 bases from J; bases unmatched to any gene: 2. Germline loops: CDR1 SNHLY, CDR2 FYNNEI. The CDR3 has 12 amino acids.

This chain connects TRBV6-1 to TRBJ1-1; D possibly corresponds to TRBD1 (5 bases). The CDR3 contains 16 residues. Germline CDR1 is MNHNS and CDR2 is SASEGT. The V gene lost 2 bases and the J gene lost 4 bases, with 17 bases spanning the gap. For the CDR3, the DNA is TGTGCCAGCAGTGAACCCCCCCCGGGGACTCTCACTGAAGCTTTCTTT. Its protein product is CASSEPPPGTLTEAFF.

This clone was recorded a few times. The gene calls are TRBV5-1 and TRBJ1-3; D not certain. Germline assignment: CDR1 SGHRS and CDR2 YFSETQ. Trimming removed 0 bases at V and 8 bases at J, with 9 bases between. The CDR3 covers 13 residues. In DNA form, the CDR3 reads TGCGCCAGCAGCTTGGGACGGCGGGACACCATATATTTT. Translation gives CASSLGRRDTIYF.

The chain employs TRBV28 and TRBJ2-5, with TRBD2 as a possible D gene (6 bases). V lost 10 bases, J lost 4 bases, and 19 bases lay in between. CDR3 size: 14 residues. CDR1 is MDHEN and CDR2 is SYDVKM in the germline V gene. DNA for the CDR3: TGTGCCATCGATAGCGGCCGCGGGACAGAGACCCAGTACTTC. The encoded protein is CAIDSGRGTETQYF.

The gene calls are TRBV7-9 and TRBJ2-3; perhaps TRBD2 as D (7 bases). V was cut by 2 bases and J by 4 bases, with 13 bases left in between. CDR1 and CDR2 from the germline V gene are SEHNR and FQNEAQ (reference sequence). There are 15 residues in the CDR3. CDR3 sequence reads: CASSLWGGMSDTQYF. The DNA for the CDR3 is TGTGCCAGCAGCTTATGGGGGGGCATGTCAGATACGCAGTATTTT. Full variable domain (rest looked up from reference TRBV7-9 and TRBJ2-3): DTGVSQNPRHKITKRGQNVTFRCDPISEHNRLYWYRQTLGQGPEFLTYFQNEAQLEKSRLLSDRFSAERPKGSFSTLEIQRTEQGDSAMYLCASSLWGGMSDTQYFGPGTRLTVL.

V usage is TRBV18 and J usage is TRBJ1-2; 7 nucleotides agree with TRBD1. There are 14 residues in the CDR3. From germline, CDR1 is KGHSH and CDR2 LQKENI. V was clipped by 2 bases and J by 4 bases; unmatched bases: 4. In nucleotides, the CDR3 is TGTGCCAGCTCACCAAGGGACAGATCCTATGGCTACACCTTC. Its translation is CASSPRDRSYGYTF.

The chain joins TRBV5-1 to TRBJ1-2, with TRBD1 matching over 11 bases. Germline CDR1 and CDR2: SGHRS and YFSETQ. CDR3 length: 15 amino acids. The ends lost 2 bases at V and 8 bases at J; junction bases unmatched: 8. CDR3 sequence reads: CASSLEGQGAGGYTF. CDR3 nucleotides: TGCGCCAGCAGCTTAGAAGGACAGGGGGCTGGCGGCTACACCTTC.

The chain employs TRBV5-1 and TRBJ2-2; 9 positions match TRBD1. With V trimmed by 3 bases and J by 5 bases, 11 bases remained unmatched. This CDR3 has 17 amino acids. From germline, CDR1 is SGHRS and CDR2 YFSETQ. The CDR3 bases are TGCGCCAGCAGCTCTACAGGGGGCTTAAAACTAACCGGGGAGCTGTTTTTT. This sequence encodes CASSSTGGLKLTGELFF.

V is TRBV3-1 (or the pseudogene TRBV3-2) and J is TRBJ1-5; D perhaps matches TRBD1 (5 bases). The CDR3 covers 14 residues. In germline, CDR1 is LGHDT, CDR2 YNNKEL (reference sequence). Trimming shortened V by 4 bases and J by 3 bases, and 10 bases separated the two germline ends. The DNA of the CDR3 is TGTGCCAGCAGCCTAAAGGGGTCCAATCAGCCCCAGCATTTT. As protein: CASSLKGSNQPQHF.

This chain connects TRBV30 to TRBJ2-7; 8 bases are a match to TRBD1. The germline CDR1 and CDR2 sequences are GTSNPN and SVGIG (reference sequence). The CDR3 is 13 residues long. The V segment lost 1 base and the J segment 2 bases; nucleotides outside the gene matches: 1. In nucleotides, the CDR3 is TGTGCCTGGAGTGGGACAGGGACCTACGAGCAGTACTTC. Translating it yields CAWSGTGTYEQYF. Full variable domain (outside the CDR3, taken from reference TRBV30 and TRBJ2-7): SQTIHQWPATLVQPVGSPLSLECTVEGTSNPNLYWYRQAAGRGLQLLFYSVGIGQISSEVPQNLSASRPQDRQFILSSKKLLLSDSGFYLCAWSGTGTYEQYFGPGTRLTVT.

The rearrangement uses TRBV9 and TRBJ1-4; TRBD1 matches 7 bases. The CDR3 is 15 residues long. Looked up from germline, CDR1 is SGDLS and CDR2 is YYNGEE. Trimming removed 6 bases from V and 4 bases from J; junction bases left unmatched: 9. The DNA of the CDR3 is TGTGCCAGCACCTTAGGGGGCGCGATTAATGAAAAACTGTTTTTT. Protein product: CASTLGGAINEKLFF.

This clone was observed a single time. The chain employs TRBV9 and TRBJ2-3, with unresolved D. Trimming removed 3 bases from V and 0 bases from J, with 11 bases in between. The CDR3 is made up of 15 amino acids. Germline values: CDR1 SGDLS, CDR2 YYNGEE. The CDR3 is CASSDSPSSTDTQYF. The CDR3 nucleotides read TGTGCCAGCAGCGACTCACCATCTAGCACAGATACGCAGTATTTT.

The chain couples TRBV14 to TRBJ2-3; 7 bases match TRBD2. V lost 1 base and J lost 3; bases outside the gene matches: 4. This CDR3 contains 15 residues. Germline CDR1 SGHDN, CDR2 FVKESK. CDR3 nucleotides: TGTGCCAGCAGCCAAGTCGGACTAGGAACAGATACGCAGTATTTT. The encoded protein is CASSQVGLGTDTQYF.

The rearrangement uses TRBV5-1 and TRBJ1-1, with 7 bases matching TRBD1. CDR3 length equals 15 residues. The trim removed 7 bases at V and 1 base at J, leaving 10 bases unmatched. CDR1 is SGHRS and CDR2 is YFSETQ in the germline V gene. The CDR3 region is CASGGGGWGNTEAFF. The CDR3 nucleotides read TGCGCCAGCGGAGGAGGGGGCTGGGGGAACACTGAAGCTTTCTTT.

The CDR3 loop reads CASSDGVGDTEAFF. The CDR3 DNA reads TGTGCCAGCAGTGATGGGGTAGGGGACACTGAAGCTTTCTTT. V usage is TRBV2 and J usage is TRBJ1-1, with a tentative D call TRBD1 (5 bases). Germline V lookup: CDR1 SNHLY, CDR2 FYNNEI. CDR3 length: 14 residues. The germline V and J ends were trimmed by 3 bases and 3 bases, with 11 bases remaining between them.

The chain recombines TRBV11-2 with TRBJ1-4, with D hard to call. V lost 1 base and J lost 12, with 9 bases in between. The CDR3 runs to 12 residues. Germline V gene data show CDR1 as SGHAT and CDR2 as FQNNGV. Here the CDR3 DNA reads TGTGCCAGCAGCTTAGCGGGGAAAGAACTGTTTTTT. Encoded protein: CASSLAGKELFF.

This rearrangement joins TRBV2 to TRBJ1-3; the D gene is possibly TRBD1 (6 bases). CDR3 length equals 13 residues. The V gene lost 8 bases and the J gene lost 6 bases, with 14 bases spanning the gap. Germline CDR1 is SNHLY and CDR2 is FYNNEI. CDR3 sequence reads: CASLQDRKNTIYF. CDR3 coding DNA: TGTGCCAGCCTCCAGGACAGAAAAAACACCATATATTTT.

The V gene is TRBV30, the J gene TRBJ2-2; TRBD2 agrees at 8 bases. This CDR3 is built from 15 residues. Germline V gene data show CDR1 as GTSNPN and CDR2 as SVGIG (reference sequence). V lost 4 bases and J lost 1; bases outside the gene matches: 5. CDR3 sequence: CAWIESGRNTGELFF. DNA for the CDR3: TGTGCCTGGATAGAGAGCGGGAGGAACACCGGGGAGCTGTTTTTT.

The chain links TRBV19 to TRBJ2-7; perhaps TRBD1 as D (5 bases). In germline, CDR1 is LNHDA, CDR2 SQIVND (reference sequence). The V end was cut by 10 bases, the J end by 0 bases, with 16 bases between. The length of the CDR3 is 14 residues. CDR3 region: CATRKGAISYEQYF. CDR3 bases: TGTGCCACCCGGAAAGGGGCAATCTCCTACGAGCAGTACTTC.

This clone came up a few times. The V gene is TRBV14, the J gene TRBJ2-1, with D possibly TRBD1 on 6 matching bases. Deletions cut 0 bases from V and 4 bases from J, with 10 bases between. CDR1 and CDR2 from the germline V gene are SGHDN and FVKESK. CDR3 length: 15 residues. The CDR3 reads CASSQDRQAYNEQFF. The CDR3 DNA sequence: TGTGCCAGCAGCCAAGATCGACAGGCATACAATGAGCAGTTCTTC.